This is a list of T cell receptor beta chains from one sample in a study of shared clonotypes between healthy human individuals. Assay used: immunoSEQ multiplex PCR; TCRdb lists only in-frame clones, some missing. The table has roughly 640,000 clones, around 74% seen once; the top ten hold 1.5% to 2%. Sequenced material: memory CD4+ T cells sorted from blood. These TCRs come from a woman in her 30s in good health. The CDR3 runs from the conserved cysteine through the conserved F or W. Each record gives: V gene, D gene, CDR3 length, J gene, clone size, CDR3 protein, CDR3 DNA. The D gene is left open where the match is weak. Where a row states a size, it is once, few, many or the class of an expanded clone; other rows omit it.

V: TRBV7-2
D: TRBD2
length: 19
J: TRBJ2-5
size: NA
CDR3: CASSLELAGGPWSQETQYF
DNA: TGTGCCAGCAGCTTAGAACTAGCGGGAGGACCATGGTCCCAAGAGACCCAGTACTTC

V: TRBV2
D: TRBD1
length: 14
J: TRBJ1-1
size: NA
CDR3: CAIIDPGGYTEAFF
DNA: TGTGCCATCATCGACCCAGGGGGGTACACTGAAGCTTTCTTT

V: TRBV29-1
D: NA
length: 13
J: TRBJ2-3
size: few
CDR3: CSVTKHTTDTQYF
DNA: TGCAGCGTGACCAAGCATACCACAGATACGCAGTATTTT

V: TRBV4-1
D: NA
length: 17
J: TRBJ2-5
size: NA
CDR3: CASSQFGDGPTQETQYF
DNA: TGCGCCAGCAGCCAATTTGGGGACGGACCCACGCAAGAGACCCAGTACTTC

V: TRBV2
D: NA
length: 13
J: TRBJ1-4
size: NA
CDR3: CASGLTGIGELFF
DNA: TGTGCCAGCGGTTTGACTGGCATTGGGGAACTGTTTTTT

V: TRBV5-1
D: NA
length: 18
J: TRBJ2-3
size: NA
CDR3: CASSLTGSQGWDSDTQYF
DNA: TGCGCCAGCAGCCTCACCGGGTCCCAAGGTTGGGATTCAGATACGCAGTATTTT

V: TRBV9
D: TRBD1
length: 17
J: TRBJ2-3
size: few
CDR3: CASSVGQQGGYTDTQYF
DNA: TGTGCCAGCAGCGTGGGCCAACAGGGGGGCTACACAGATACGCAGTATTTT

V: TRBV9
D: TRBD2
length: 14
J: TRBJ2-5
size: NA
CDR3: CASSGGRLQETQYF
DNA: TGTGCCAGCAGTGGCGGGAGGCTACAAGAGACCCAGTACTTC

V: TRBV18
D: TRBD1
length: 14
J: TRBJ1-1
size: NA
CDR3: CASSRRQGFTEAFF
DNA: TGTGCCAGCTCAAGGAGACAGGGTTTCACTGAAGCTTTCTTT

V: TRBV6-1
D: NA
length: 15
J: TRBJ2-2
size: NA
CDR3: CASRGLSGYYGELFF
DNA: TGTGCCAGCCGGGGTTTGTCAGGATATTACGGGGAGCTGTTTTTT

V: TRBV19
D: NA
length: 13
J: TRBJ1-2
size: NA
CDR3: CASTYGVNYGYTF
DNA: TGTGCCAGTACGTACGGGGTTAACTATGGCTACACCTTC

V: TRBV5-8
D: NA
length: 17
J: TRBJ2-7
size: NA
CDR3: CASSLKWLGTPSYEQYF
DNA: TGTGCCAGCAGCTTGAAGTGGTTGGGGACACCATCTTACGAGCAGTACTTC

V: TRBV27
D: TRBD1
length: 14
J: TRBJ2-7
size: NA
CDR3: CASRAGTVTYEQYF
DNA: TGTGCCAGCAGGGCCGGGACAGTAACCTACGAGCAGTACTTC

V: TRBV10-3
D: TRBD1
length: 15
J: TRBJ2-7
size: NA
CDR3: CAISDVQGKPYEQYF
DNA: TGTGCCATCAGTGATGTACAGGGGAAACCCTACGAGCAGTACTTC

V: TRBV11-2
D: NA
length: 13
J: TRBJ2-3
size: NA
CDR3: CASSTQGPDTQYF
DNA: TGTGCCAGCAGCACCCAGGGACCAGATACGCAGTATTTT

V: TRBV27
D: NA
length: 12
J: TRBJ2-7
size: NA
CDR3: CASSPLGDEQYF
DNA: TGTGCCAGCAGTCCCCTGGGGGACGAGCAGTACTTC

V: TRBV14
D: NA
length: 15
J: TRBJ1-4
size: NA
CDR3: CASSLQDGAVEKLFF
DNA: TGTGCCAGCAGCCTCCAAGACGGGGCCGTGGAGAAACTGTTTTTT

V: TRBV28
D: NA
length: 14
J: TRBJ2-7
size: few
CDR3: CASSSPGPVYEQYF
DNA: TGTGCCAGCAGTTCCCCGGGACCCGTATACGAGCAGTACTTC

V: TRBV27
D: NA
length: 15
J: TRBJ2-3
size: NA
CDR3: CASSHRGSRGDTQYF
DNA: TGTGCCAGCAGTCATCGGGGGTCCCGCGGAGATACGCAGTATTTT

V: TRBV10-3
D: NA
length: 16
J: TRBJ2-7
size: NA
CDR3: CAISGSLKGGSYEQYF
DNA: TGTGCCATCAGTGGAAGTCTGAAGGGAGGATCCTACGAGCAGTACTTC

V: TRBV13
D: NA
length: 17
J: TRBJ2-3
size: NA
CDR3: CASSPTLGGRHTDTQYF
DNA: TGTGCCAGCAGCCCCACGCTAGGCGGCCGGCACACAGATACGCAGTATTTT

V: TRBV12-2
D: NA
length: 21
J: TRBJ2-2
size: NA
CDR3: CASRLAVGTSGRVYQTGELFF
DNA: TGTGCAAGTCGCTTAGCAGTAGGGACTAGCGGGAGGGTTTATCAGACCGGGGAGCTGTTTTTT

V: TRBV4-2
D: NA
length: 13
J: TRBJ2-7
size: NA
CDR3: CASSVSINYEQYF
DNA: TGTGCCAGCAGCGTCTCAATCAACTACGAGCAGTACTTC

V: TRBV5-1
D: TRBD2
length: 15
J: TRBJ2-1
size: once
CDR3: CASSLVVSGGDEQFF
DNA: TGCGCCAGCAGCTTGGTTGTTTCCGGGGGGGATGAGCAGTTCTTC

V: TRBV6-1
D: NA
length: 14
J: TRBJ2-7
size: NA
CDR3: CASSEGEGPYEQYF
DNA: TGTGCCAGCAGTGAGGGAGAGGGACCCTACGAGCAGTACTTC

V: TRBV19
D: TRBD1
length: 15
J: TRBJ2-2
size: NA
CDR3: CASRAGQGNTGELFF
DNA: TGTGCCAGTCGGGCGGGACAGGGGAACACCGGGGAGCTGTTTTTT

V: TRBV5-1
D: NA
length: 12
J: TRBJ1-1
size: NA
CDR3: CASSTGNTEAFF
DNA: TGCGCCAGCAGCACGGGGAACACTGAAGCTTTCTTT

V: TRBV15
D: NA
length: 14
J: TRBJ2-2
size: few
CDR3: CATSRRGDPGELFF
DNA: TGTGCCACCAGCAGAAGGGGTGATCCCGGGGAGCTGTTTTTT

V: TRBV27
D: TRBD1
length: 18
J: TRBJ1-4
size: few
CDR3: CASSKTGTGGYANEKLFF
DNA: TGTGCCAGCAGTAAAACCGGGACAGGGGGTTATGCTAATGAAAAACTGTTTTTT

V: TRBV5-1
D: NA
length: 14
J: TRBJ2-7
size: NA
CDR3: CASSLAGAAYEQYF
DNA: TGCGCCAGCAGCTTGGCAGGGGCCGCCTACGAGCAGTACTTC

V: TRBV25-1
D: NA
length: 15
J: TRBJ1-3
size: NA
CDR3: CASSTPRGSGNTIYF
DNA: TGTGCCAGCAGTACCCCCCGCGGCTCTGGAAACACCATATATTTT

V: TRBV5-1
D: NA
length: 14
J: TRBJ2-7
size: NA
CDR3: CASSLAVSSYEQYF
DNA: TGCGCCAGCAGCTTGGCCGTAAGCTCCTACGAGCAGTACTTC

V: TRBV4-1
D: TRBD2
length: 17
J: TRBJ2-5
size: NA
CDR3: CASRPRLGLGLRETQYF
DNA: TGCGCCAGCAGGCCTCGTTTGGGACTAGGTTTAAGAGAGACCCAGTACTTC

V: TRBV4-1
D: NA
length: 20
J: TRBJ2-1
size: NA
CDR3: CASSRNQVFLAVGQDNEQFF
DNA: TGCGCCAGCAGCCGGAACCAAGTCTTTCTTGCGGTGGGGCAAGACAATGAGCAGTTCTTC

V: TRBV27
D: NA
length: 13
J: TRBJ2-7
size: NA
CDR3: CASSLSKGSEQYF
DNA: TGTGCCAGCAGTTTATCAAAGGGTTCCGAGCAGTACTTC

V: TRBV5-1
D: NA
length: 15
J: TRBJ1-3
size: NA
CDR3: CASSLGSLSGNTIYF
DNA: TGCGCCAGCAGCTTGGGCAGCCTCTCTGGAAACACCATATATTTT

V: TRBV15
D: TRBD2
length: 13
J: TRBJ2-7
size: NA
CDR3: CATSTGRAYEQYF
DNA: TGTGCCACCAGCACCGGGAGGGCCTACGAGCAGTACTTC

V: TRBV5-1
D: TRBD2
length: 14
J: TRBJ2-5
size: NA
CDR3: CASRPGEGAETQYF
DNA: TGCGCCAGCAGACCCGGGGAGGGTGCGGAGACCCAGTACTTC

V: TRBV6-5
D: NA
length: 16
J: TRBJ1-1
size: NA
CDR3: CASSYSIGVGNTEAFF
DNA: TGTGCCAGCAGTTACTCGATAGGTGTGGGAAACACTGAAGCTTTCTTT

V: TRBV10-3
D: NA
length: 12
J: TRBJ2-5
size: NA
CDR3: CAISDTQETQYF
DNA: TGTGCCATCAGTGACACTCAAGAGACCCAGTACTTC

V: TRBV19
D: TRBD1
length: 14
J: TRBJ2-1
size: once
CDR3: CASCRTGGRNEQFF
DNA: TGTGCCAGTTGTAGGACAGGGGGCAGGAATGAGCAGTTCTTC

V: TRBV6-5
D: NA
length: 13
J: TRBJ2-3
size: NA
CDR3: CACQAGNTDTQYF
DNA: TGTGCCTGCCAAGCAGGGAACACAGATACGCAGTATTTT

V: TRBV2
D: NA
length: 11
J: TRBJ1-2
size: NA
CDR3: CASRSRVGYTF
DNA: TGTGCCAGCAGGTCCCGCGTCGGCTACACCTTC

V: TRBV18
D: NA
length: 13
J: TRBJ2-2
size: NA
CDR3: CASAERNTGELFF
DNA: TGTGCCTCCGCCGAGAGGAACACCGGGGAGCTGTTTTTT

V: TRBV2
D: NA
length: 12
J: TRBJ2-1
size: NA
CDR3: CASSVPPNEQFF
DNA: TGTGCCAGCAGTGTTCCCCCCAATGAGCAGTTCTTC

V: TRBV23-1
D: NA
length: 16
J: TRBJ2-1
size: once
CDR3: CASSQSKLCGYNEQFF
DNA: TGCGCCAGCAGTCAATCGAAGTTGTGTGGGTACAATGAGCAGTTCTTC

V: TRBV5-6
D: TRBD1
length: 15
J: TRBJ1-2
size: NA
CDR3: CASSLSGTDNYGYTF
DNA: TGTGCCAGCAGCTTGTCCGGGACAGATAACTATGGCTACACCTTC

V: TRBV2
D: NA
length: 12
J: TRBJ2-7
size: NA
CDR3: CASSRGNYEQYF
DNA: TGTGCCAGCAGTCGAGGGAATTACGAGCAGTACTTC